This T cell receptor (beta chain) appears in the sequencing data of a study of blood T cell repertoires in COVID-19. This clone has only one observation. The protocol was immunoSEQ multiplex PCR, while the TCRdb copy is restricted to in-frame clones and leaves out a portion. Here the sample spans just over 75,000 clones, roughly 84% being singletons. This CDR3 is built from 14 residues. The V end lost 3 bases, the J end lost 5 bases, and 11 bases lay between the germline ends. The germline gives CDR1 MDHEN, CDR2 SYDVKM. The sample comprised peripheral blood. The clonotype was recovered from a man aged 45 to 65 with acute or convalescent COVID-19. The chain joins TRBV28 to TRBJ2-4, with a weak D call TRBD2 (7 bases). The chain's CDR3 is CASSFGGGQNIQYF. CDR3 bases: TGTGCCAGCAGTTTTGGGGGGGGCCAAAACATTCAGTACTTC.